What follows are 15 T cell receptor beta chains derived from one specimen sequenced in a study of T cell changes during pregnancy in multiple sclerosis. TCRdb's copy holds only in-frame clones and misses some; the assay was immunoSEQ multiplex PCR. This table has approximately 89,000 clones, roughly 94% appearing once. The specimen was peripheral blood, collected in the third trimester of pregnancy. These receptor sequences come from a female donor with multiple sclerosis, enrolled in a pregnancy study.

This chain joins TRBV5-6 and TRBJ1-4; the match to TRBD1 covers 11 bases. CDR1 is SGHDT, CDR2 YYEEEE, per germline. V gave up 3 bases and J gave up 0 bases; unmatched junction bases: 4. CDR3 length: 17 amino acids. The CDR3 DNA is TGTGCCAGCAGCTGGACAGGGGGCTATGCAACTAATGAAAAACTGTTTTTT. Its protein product is CASSWTGGYATNEKLFF.

The chain recombines TRBV19 with TRBJ2-7, with D perhaps TRBD1 (6 bases). V was shortened by 5 bases and J by 1 base, with 9 bases between the two germline ends. Germline V gene data show CDR1 as LNHDA and CDR2 as SQIVND (reference sequence). This CDR3 has 13 residues. CDR3 coding DNA: TGTGCCAGTAGTGCCGGACAGTCCTACGAGCAGTACTTC. Protein product: CASSAGQSYEQYF. The full variable domain, rest sourced from reference TRBV19 and TRBJ2-7, is DGGITQSPKYLFRKEGQNVTLSCEQNLNHDAMYWYRQDPGQGLRLIYYSQIVNDFQKGDIAEGYSVSREKKESFPLTVTSAQKNPTAFYLCASSAGQSYEQYFGPGTRLTVT.

The sample holds one count of this clone. V usage is TRBV30 and J usage is TRBJ1-1; D remains ambiguous. The CDR3 loop spans 10 amino acids. CDR1 and CDR2 (germline): GTSNPN, SVGIG (reference sequence). V shed 6 bases and J shed 9 bases, with 11 bases lying between them. The CDR3 is CACLRSQAFF. The DNA of the CDR3 is TGTGCCTGCCTACGGTCCCAAGCTTTCTTT.

This sequence joins TRBV19 and TRBJ2-7, with 11 bases matching TRBD2. The length of the CDR3 is 15 residues. Germline loops: CDR1 LNHDA, CDR2 SQIVND (reference sequence). With 3 bases clipped from V and 0 bases from J, the junction kept 1 base outside the gene matches. Here the CDR3 reads CASSIGTSGSYEQYF. The CDR3, as DNA: TGTGCCAGTAGTATTGGGACTAGCGGCTCCTACGAGCAGTACTTC.

This chain uses TRBV4-1 with TRBJ1-4; perhaps TRBD1 as D (6 bases). This CDR3 comprises 15 residues. Trimming took 1 base from V and 3 from J, leaving 9 bases between them. CDR1 and CDR2 (germline): MGHRA, YSYEKL. CDR3 DNA: TGCGCCAGCAGCCAAGTTCAGGGGTCTAATGAAAAACTGTTTTTT. This translates into CASSQVQGSNEKLFF.

J is TRBJ2-5 and V is TRBV7-2, with TRBD2 identical over 12 bases. Germline V gene sequence: CDR1 SGHTA, CDR2 FQGNSA. Losses at the gene ends were 0 bases for V and 5 bases for J; bases not matched to a gene: 7. The CDR3 loop spans 17 amino acids. CDR3 bases: TGTGCCAGCAGCTTAGCTTGGGCTAGCGGGAGGGCGGAGACCCAGTACTTC. It is translated as CASSLAWASGRAETQYF.

This chain uses TRBV10-1 with TRBJ1-5; TRBD1 matches at 7 bases. Germline loops: CDR1 WNHNN, CDR2 SYGVQD (reference sequence). J gave up 9 bases and V 6 bases, and 20 bases lay outside the gene matches. This CDR3 comprises 17 residues. The CDR3 DNA sequence: TGCGCCAGCAGGAGGGGGCAGGACCAGGGCAGCAAGACGCCCCAGCATTTT. Amino acid sequence: CASRRGQDQGSKTPQHF.

The J gene is TRBJ1-2, the V gene TRBV5-5; no clear D. The V gene lost 4 bases and the J gene lost 8 bases, with 15 bases spanning the gap. The CDR3 contains 13 residues. Germline-derived CDR1 and CDR2 are SGHKS and YYEKEE (reference sequence). The CDR3 protein is CASSHLGSQGYTF. The CDR3 DNA reads as TGTGCCAGCAGCCACCTCGGGTCGCAAGGCTACACCTTC.

This chain links TRBV7-6 with TRBJ2-3; D possibly corresponds to TRBD2 (5 bases). V lost 1 base to trimming and J lost 6 bases, with 14 bases between them. CDR1 is SGHVS and CDR2 is FNYEAQ in the germline V gene. The CDR3 extends over 15 amino acids. The CDR3 spells CASSLGGSPADTQYF. Written as DNA, the CDR3 is TGTGCCAGCAGCTTAGGCGGGTCCCCTGCGGATACGCAGTATTTT. Full variable domain (remainder filled in from reference TRBV7-6 and TRBJ2-3): GAGVSQSPRYKVTKRGQDVALRCDPISGHVSLYWYRQALGQGPEFLTYFNYEAQQDKSGLPNDRFSAERPEGSISTLTIQRTEQRDSAMYRCASSLGGSPADTQYFGPGTRLTVL.

This rearrangement joins TRBV19 to TRBJ2-4; TRBD2 aligns across 13 bases. J gave up 0 bases and V 3 bases, and 8 bases lay outside the gene matches. The CDR3 totals 19 residues. Germline CDR1 reads LNHDA; CDR2 reads SQIVND (reference sequence). DNA of the CDR3: TGTGCCAGTAGTATCACGGGACTAGCGGGATCTGGAGCCAAAAACATTCAGTACTTC. Translation gives CASSITGLAGSGAKNIQYF.

V is TRBV4-1 and J is TRBJ1-4, with D uncertain. The CDR3 spans 14 residues. Deletions cut 2 bases from V and 5 bases from J, with 9 bases between. Germline assignment: CDR1 MGHRA and CDR2 YSYEKL. CDR3 sequence (DNA): TGCGCCAGCAGCCAAAATAACATAAATGAAAAACTGTTTTTT. It specifies CASSQNNINEKLFF.

The chain couples TRBV6-4 to TRBJ2-2; TRBD1 aligns across 8 bases. V lost 3 bases and J lost 6; bases outside the gene matches: 12. Per the germline V gene, CDR1 is MRHNA and CDR2 is SNTAGT. This CDR3 is built from 17 residues. This chain's CDR3 is CASSESGGDRNAGELFF. As DNA, the CDR3 is TGTGCCAGCAGTGAATCAGGTGGGGACAGGAATGCCGGGGAGCTGTTTTTT.

CDR3 DNA: TGTGCCAGCAGTGATCCGGTAGTTTATGGCTACACCTTC. Translation gives CASSDPVVYGYTF. The chain links TRBV6-1 to TRBJ1-2, with D unresolved. In germline, CDR1 is MNHNS, CDR2 SASEGT. There are 13 residues in the CDR3. Trimming cost V 3 bases and J 5 bases, with 10 bases left between them.

The chain employs TRBV7-2 and TRBJ2-3, with D possibly matching TRBD1 (6 bases). Germline CDR1 and CDR2: SGHTA and FQGNSA. The V gene lost 2 bases and the J gene lost 2 bases, with 14 bases spanning the gap. CDR3 length: 16 amino acids. The CDR3 protein is CASSLPAGTYTDTQYF. CDR3 coding DNA: TGTGCCAGCAGCTTACCCGCCGGGACATACACAGATACGCAGTATTTT.

The chain carries TRBV7-9 and TRBJ1-5, with 12 positions matching TRBD1. CDR1 and CDR2 from the germline V gene are SEHNR and FQNEAQ (reference sequence). The CDR3 covers 19 residues. The J segment lost 5 bases and the V segment lost 3 bases, leaving 14 bases of the junction unmatched. The CDR3 here is CASSFAAGTGGFLHQPQHF. CDR3 DNA: TGTGCCAGCAGCTTTGCCGCCGGGACAGGGGGCTTTCTCCATCAGCCCCAGCATTTT.